This TCR beta chain comes out of a study of blood T cells in healthy people across ages. A second PCR of roughly 6 to 12 cycles used a sample-barcoded 5' primer and a J-beta primer mix. TCRdb reanalysed the 5' RACE reads using MiXCR and keeps one entry per CDR3 protein. The sample records more than 700,000 distinct CDR3 sequences, around 45% being singletons. With 0 bases removed from V and 4 bases from J, the gap between germline ends came to 15 bases. The length of the CDR3 is 15 residues. The germline gives CDR1 DFQATT, CDR2 SNEGSKA (reference sequence). This sequence originates from a man at least 80 years old in good health. This rearrangement joins TRBV20-1 to TRBJ1-2, with D perhaps TRBD1 (5 bases). The sample was blood. CDR3 in amino acids: CSARDERGTFYGYTF. CDR3 sequence (DNA): TGCAGTGCTAGAGACGAAAGGGGCACGTTCTATGGCTACACCTTC.